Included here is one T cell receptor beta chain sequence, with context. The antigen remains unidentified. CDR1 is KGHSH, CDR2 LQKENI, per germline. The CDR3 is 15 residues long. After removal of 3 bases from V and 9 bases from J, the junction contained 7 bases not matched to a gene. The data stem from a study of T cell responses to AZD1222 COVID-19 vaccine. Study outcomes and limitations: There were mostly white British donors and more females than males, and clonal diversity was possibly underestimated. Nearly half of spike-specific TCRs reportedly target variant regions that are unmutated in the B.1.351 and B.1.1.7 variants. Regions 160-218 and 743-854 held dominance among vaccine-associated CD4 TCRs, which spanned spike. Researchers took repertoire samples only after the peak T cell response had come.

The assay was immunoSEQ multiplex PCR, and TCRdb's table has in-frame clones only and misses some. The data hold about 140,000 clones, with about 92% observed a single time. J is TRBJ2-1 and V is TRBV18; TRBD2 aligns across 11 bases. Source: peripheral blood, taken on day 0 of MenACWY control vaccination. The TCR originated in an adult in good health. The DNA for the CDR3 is TGTGCCAGCTCACCCCTAGCGGGAGGCTTGGGTGAGCAGTTCTTC. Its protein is CASSPLAGGLGEQFF.